The 15 T cell receptor beta chains listed next were all sequenced from one sample in a study of beta chain features in type 1 diabetes. Expressed TCRB transcripts got sequenced, as all isolated RNA was reverse transcribed. Assay: immunoSEQ multiplex PCR; the TCRdb copy retains only in-frame clones and omits some. The sample shows about 360,000 clones, around 13% of them seen only once. The specimen was naive CD4+ T cells from blood. These receptor sequences come from a man between 18 and 35 years old in good health.

For this clone: The same CDR3 also results from other DNA sequences found in this sample. The J gene is TRBJ1-1, the V gene TRBV7-9, with a tentative D call TRBD1 (5 bases). The CDR3 covers 14 residues. Germline V gene sequence: CDR1 SEHNR, CDR2 FQNEAQ (reference sequence). V was clipped by 1 base and J by 2 bases, with 8 bases between them. CDR3 in DNA: TGTGCCAGCAGCTTAGGGGGGGGAAACACTGAAGCTTTCTTT. Residues: CASSLGGGNTEAFF.

The chain couples TRBV23-1 to TRBJ1-1, with D perhaps matching TRBD1 (6 bases). TRBV23-1 falls under the ORF class, with uncertain function. V gave up 7 bases and J gave up 0 bases, with 21 bases separating them. This CDR3 is 17 amino acids long. The CDR3 here is CASILDGGRFMNTEAFF. CDR3 DNA sequence: TGCGCCAGCATCCTCGATGGGGGCAGATTCATGAACACTGAAGCTTTCTTT.

This clone was observed a handful of times. The gene calls are TRBV30 and TRBJ2-7; D is possibly TRBD2 (6 bases). Between the trimmed V and J ends, which lost 3 bases and 2 bases, there was a span of 11 bases. The CDR3 covers 13 residues. CDR1 and CDR2 from the germline V gene are GTSNPN and SVGIG (reference sequence). CDR3 nucleotide sequence: TGTGCCTGGAGGGTCCGCGGGGCCTACGAGCAGTACTTC. This codes for CAWRVRGAYEQYF.

This clone came up a few times. This chain joins TRBV6-6 and TRBJ1-2; 7 bases agree with TRBD1. The V gene end was trimmed by 6 bases and the J gene end by 8 bases; junction bases not matched to a gene: 6. The CDR3 is made up of 12 amino acids. CDR1 MNHNY and CDR2 SVGAGI come from the germline V gene (reference sequence). In DNA, the CDR3 is TGTGCCAGCAGGAACAGGGGAGGCGGCTACACCTTC. Translated: CASRNRGGGYTF.

This sequence joins TRBV7-6 and TRBJ2-5; D is possibly TRBD2 (5 bases). The CDR3 extends over 16 amino acids. Germline V CDR1 and CDR2: SGHVS, FNYEAQ. V lost 8 bases, J lost 5 bases, and 24 bases lay in between. The CDR3 reads CASGWGSGYRGETQYF. CDR3 nucleotide sequence: TGTGCCAGCGGGTGGGGTTCGGGGTACCGCGGTGAGACCCAGTACTTC.

The DNA for the CDR3 is TGTGCCAGCAGCCCGAGGACTAGCGGGATACGGAGTGGCACCGGGGAGCTGTTTTTT. Translation: CASSPRTSGIRSGTGELFF. The rearrangement uses TRBV7-9 and TRBJ2-2; TRBD2 matches 12 bases. CDR1 SEHNR and CDR2 FQNEAQ come from the germline V gene (reference sequence). The CDR3 extends over 19 amino acids. V lost 5 bases, J lost 4 bases, and 14 bases stayed unmatched.

The V gene is TRBV28, the J gene TRBJ1-2; tentative D call: TRBD1 (5 bases). Germline V gives CDR1 MDHEN, CDR2 SYDVKM. Between the trimmed V and J ends, which lost 2 bases and 3 bases, there was a span of 16 bases. This CDR3 comprises 16 residues. CDR3 sequence (DNA): TGTGCCAGCAGTTTACCCCTCGACAGTGTAGACTATGGCTACACCTTC. Translated, it gives CASSLPLDSVDYGYTF.

The chain is built from TRBV5-6 and TRBJ2-7; tentatively, D is TRBD1 (6 bases). CDR1 and CDR2 (germline): SGHDT, YYEEEE. The length of the CDR3 is 13 residues. Trimming pared 1 base from V and 5 bases from J, leaving 10 bases between. CDR3 sequence reads: CASSLNRVHEQYF. For the CDR3, the DNA is TGTGCCAGCAGCTTGAACAGGGTTCACGAGCAGTACTTC.

The chain is built from TRBV11-1 and TRBJ2-1, with 7 bases aligning to TRBD2. CDR1 SGHAT and CDR2 FQDESV come from the germline V gene (reference sequence). The CDR3 runs 14 residues. After removal of 8 bases from V and 0 bases from J, the junction contained 4 bases not matched to a gene. The CDR3 loop is CASGSGYSYNEQFF. The CDR3 DNA reads as TGTGCCAGCGGTAGCGGGTACTCCTACAATGAGCAGTTCTTC.

This clone was seen a handful of times. The chain combines TRBV19 with TRBJ2-3; 12 nucleotides match TRBD2. The CDR3 covers 15 residues. V shed 6 bases, J shed 2 bases, and the junction held 3 bases outside the gene matches. Per the germline V gene, CDR1 is LNHDA and CDR2 is SQIVND (reference sequence). The CDR3, as DNA: TGTGCCAGTAGACGACTAGCGGGGGACACAGATACGCAGTATTTT. Translating it yields CASRRLAGDTDTQYF. The full variable domain, rest sourced from reference TRBV19 and TRBJ2-3, is DGGITQSPKYLFRKEGQNVTLSCEQNLNHDAMYWYRQDPGQGLRLIYYSQIVNDFQKGDIAEGYSVSREKKESFPLTVTSAQKNPTAFYLCASRRLAGDTDTQYFGPGTRLTVL.

This clone occurred a few times. The CDR3 loop reads CASTTSGGNTIYF. DNA of the CDR3: TGTGCCAGCACCACTTCGGGAGGAAACACCATATATTTT. The gene calls are TRBV6-6 and TRBJ1-3; D is undetermined. This CDR3 has 13 amino acids. V was shortened by 7 bases and J by 4 bases, with 11 bases between the two germline ends. Germline lookup yields CDR1 MNHNY and CDR2 SVGAGI (reference sequence).

This clone was detected a few times. The V gene is TRBV11-2, the J gene TRBJ2-4; maybe TRBD1 (6 bases). V shed 6 bases and J shed 8 bases, with 17 bases lying between them. The CDR3 is made up of 14 amino acids. Germline CDR1 SGHAT, CDR2 FQNNGV. The CDR3 nucleotides are TGTGCCAGCAGACGCGTACAGGGTCGGGACATTCAGTACTTC. Translated: CASRRVQGRDIQYF. Full variable domain (outside the CDR3, taken from reference TRBV11-2 and TRBJ2-4): EAGVAQSPRYKIIEKRQSVAFWCNPISGHATLYWYQQILGQGPKLLIQFQNNGVVDDSQLPKDRFSAERLKGVDSTLKIQPAKLEDSAVYLCASRRVQGRDIQYFGAGTRLSVL.

Of note for this clone: The sample has other DNA sequences that encode this CDR3 too. The chain carries TRBV30 and TRBJ2-3; the D gene is possibly TRBD2 (6 bases). The CDR3 consists of 13 residues. Germline CDR1 GTSNPN, CDR2 SVGIG (reference sequence). Between the trimmed V and J ends, which lost 4 bases and 1 base, there was a span of 9 bases. This CDR3 reads CAWKERGTDTQYF. The CDR3 region has the DNA TGTGCCTGGAAGGAGCGGGGCACAGATACGCAGTATTTT.

The V and J genes are TRBV25-1 and TRBJ1-2, with D unresolved. Germline V gene data show CDR1 as MGHDK and CDR2 as SYGVNS. The CDR3 loop spans 14 amino acids. V was shortened by 1 base and J by 7 bases, with 13 bases between the two germline ends. In nucleotides, the CDR3 is TGTGCCAGCAGTGAATCGGGGAGGATACGTGGCTACACCTTC. Amino acid sequence: CASSESGRIRGYTF.

CDR3 nucleotides: TGTGCCAGCAGCGTAGCTTGGGGCAGTAATTCACCCCTCCACTTT. It yields the protein CASSVAWGSNSPLHF. This sequence joins TRBV9 and TRBJ1-6, with D perhaps TRBD1 (5 bases). The V end lost 0 bases, the J end lost 6 bases, and 10 bases lay between the germline ends. CDR3 size: 15 residues. Germline V gene data show CDR1 as SGDLS and CDR2 as YYNGEE.